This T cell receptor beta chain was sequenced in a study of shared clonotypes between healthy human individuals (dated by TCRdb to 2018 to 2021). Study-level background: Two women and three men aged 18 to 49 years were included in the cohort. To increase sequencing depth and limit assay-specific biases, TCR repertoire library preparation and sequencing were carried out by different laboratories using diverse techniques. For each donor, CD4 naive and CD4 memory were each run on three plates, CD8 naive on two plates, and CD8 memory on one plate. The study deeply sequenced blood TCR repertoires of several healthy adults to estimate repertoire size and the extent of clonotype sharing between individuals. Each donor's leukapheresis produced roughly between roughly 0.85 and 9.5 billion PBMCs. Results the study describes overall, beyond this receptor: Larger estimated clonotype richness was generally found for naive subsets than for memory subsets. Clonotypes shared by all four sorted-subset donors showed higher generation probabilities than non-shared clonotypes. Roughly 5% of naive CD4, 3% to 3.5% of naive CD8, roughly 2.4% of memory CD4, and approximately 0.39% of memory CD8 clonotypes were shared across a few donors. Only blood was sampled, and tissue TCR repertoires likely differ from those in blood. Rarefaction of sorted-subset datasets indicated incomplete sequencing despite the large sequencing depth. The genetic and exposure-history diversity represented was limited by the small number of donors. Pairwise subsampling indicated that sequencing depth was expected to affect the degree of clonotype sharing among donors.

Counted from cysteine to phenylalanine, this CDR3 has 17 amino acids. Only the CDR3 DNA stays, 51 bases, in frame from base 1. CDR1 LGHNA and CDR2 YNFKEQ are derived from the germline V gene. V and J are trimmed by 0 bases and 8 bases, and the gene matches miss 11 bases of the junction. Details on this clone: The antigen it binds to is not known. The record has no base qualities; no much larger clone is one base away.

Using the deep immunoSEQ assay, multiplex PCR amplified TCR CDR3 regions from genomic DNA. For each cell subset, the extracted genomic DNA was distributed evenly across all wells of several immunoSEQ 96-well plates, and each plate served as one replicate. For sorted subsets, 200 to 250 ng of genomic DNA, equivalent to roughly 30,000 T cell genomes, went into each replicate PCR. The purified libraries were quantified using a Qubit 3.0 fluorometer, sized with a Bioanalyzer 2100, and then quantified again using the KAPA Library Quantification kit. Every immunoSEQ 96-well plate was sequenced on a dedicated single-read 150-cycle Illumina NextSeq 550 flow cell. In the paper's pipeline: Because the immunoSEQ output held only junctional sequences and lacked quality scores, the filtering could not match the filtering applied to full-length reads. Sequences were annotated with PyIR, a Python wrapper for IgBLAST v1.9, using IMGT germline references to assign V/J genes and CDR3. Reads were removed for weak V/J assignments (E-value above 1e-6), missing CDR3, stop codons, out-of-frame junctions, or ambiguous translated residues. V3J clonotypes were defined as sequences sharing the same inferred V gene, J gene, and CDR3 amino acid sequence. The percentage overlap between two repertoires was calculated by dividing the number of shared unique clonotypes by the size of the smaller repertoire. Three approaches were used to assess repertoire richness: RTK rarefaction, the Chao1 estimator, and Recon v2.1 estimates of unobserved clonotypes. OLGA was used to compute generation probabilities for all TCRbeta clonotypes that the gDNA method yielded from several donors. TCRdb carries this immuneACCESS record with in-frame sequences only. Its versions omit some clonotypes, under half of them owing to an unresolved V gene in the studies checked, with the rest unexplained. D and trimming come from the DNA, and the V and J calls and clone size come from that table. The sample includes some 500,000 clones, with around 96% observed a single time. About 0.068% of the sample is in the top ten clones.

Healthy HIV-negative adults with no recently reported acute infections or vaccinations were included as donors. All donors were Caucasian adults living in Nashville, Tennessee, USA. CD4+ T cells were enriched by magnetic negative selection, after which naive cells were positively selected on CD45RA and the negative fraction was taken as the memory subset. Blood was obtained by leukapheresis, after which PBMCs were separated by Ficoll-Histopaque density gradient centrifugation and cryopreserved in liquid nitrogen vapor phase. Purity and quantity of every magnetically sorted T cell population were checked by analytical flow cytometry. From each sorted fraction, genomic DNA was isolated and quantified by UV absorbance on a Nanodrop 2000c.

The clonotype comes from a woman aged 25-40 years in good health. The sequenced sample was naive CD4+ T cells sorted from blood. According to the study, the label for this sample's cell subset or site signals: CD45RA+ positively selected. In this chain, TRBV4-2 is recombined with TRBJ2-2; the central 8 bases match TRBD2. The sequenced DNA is TGTGCCAGCAGCCAAGACCCAGCGGGAGCCTTCGGGGGGGAGCTGTTTTTT. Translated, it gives CASSQDPAGAFGGELFF.